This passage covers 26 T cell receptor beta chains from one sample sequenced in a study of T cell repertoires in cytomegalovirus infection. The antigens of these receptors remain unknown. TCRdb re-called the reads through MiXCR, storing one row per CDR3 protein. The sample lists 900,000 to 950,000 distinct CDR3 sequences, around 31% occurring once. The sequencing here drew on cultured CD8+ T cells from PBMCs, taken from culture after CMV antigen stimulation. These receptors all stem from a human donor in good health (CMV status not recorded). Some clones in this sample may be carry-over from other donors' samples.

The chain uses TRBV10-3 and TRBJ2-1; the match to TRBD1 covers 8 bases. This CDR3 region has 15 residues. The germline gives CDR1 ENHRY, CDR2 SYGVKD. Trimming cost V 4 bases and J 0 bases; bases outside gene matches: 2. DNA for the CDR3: TGTGCCATCAGTGGACAGGGGAGCTCCTACAATGAGCAGTTCTTC. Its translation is CAISGQGSSYNEQFF.

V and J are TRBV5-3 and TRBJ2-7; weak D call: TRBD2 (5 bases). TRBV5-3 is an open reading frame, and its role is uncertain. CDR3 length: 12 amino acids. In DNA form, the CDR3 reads TGTGCCAGCAGCTTGGTGAGGGAGGAGCAGTACGTC. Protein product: CASSLVREEQYV.

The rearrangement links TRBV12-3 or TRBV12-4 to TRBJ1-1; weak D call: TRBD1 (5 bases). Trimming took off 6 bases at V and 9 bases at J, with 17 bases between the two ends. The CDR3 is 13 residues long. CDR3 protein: CASSGPSGHKAFF. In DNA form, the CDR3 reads TGTGCCAGCAGCGGACCGTCGGGGCATAAAGCTTTCTTT.

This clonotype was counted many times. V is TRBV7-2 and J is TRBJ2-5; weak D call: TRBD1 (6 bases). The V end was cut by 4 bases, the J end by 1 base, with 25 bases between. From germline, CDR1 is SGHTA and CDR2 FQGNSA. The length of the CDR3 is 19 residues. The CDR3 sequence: CASSSDPGQSWYPQETQYF. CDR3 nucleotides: TGTGCCAGCAGCTCCGACCCTGGACAGTCATGGTACCCCCAAGAGACCCAGTACTTC.

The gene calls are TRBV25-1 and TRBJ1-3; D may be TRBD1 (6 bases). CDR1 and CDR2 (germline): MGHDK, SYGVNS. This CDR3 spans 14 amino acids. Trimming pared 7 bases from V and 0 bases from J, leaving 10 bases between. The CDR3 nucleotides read TGTGCCAGCACCAAACAGGGCTCTGGAAACACCATATATTTT. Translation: CASTKQGSGNTIYF.

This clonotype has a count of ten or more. The CDR3 reads CAIKDSLNTEAFF. CDR3 sequence (DNA): TGTGCCATCAAGGACAGCCTGAACACTGAAGCTTTCTTT. The chain combines TRBV10-3 with TRBJ1-1; D possibly corresponds to TRBD1 (6 bases). This CDR3 contains 13 residues. V dropped 7 bases and J dropped 0 bases, with 9 bases sitting between them. Germline assignment: CDR1 ENHRY and CDR2 SYGVKD.

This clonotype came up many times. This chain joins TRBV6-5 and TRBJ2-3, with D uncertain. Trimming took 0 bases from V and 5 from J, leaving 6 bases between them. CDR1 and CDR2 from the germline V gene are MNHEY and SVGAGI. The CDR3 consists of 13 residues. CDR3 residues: CASSYSSEDTQYF. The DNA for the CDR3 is TGTGCCAGCAGTTACTCCTCGGAAGATACGCAGTATTTT.

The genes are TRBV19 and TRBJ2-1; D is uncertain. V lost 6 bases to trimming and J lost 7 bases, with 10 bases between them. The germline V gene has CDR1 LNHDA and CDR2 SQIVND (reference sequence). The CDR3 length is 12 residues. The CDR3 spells CASSHDGNEQFF. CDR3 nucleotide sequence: TGTGCCAGTAGCCATGACGGGAATGAGCAGTTCTTC.

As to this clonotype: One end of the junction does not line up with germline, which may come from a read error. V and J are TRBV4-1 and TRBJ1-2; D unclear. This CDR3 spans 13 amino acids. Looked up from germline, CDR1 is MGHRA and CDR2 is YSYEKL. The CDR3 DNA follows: TGCGCCAGCAGCCAAGTGGGCAGCTATGGCTACTCCTTC. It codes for CASSQVGSYGYSF.

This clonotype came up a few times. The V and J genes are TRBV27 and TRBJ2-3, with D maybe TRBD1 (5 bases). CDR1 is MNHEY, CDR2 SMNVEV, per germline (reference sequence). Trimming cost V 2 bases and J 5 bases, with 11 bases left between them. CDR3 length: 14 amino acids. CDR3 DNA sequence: TGTGCCAGCAGTTTAATCCAGGGTAGAGATACGCAGTATTTT. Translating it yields CASSLIQGRDTQYF.

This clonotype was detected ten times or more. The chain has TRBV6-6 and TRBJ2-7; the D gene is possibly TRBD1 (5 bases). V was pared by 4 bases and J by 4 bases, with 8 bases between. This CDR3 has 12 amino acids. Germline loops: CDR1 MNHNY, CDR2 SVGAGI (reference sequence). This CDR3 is CASSLKGYEQYV. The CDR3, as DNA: TGTGCCAGCAGTTTAAAGGGGTACGAGCAGTACGTC.

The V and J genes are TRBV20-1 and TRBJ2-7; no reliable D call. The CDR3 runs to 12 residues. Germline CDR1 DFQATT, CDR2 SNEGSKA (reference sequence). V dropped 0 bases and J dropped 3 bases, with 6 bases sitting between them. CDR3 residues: CSARDLYYEQYF. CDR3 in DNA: TGCAGTGCTAGAGATCTCTACTACGAGCAGTACTTC.

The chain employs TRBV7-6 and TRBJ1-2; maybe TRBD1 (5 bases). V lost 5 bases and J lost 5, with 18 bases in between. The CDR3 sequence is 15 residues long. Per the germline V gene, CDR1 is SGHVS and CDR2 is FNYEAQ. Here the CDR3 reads CASSARGGSVYGYTF. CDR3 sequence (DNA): TGTGCCAGCAGCGCCCGGGGGGGATCTGTATATGGCTACACCTTC.

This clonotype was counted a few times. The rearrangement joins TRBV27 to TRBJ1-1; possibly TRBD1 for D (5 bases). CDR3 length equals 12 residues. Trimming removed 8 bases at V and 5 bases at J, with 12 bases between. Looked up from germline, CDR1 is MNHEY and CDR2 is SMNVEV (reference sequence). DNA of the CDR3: TGTGCCAGCTTCTCTTGGGGGACTGAAGCTTTCTTT. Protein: CASFSWGTEAFF.

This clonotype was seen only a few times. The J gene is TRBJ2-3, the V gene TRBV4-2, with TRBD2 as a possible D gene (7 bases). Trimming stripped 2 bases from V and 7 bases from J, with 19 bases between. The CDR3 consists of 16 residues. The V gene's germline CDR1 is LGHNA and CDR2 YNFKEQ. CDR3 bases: TGTGCCAGCAGCCAACAAGGGGGGGTCAGAGACCATACGCAGTATTTT. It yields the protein CASSQQGGVRDHTQYF.

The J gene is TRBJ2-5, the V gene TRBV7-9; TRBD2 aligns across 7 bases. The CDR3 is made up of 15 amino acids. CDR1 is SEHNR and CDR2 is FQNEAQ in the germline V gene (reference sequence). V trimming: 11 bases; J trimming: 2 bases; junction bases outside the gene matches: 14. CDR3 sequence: CAGGRVGKTQETQYF. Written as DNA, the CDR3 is TGTGCCGGAGGGAGGGTAGGCAAGACTCAAGAGACCCAGTACTTC.

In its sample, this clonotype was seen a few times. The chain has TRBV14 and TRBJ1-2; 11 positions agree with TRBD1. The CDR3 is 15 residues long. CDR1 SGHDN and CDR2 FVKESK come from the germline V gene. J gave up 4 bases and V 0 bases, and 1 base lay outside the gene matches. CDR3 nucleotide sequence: TGTGCCAGCAGCCAAGAGGGACAGGGGGTCTATGGCTACACCTTC. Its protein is CASSQEGQGVYGYTF.

CDR3 region: CASSLETGDSITEAFF. CDR3 DNA sequence: TGTGCCAGCAGCTTAGAAACAGGGGACTCGATCACTGAAGCTTTCTTT. The rearrangement uses TRBV7-4 and TRBJ1-1; 7 positions agree with TRBD1. The germline CDR1 and CDR2 sequences are SGHVT and SQSDAQ. V dropped 1 base and J dropped 4; count of bases not matched to a gene: 9. The CDR3 covers 16 residues. Full variable domain (rest looked up from reference TRBV7-4 and TRBJ1-1): GAGVSQSPRYKVAKRGRDVALRCDSISGHVTLYWYRQTLGQGSEVLTYSQSDAQRDKSGRPSGRFSAERPERSVSTLKIQRTEQGDSAVYLCASSLETGDSITEAFFGQGTRLTVV.

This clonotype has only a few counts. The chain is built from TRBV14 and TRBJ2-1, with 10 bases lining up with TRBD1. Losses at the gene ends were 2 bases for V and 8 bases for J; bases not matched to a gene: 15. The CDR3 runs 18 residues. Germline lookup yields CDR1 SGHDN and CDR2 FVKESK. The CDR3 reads CASSQFNRDRGRMDEQFF. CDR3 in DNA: TGTGCCAGCAGCCAATTCAACCGGGACAGGGGTAGAATGGATGAGCAGTTCTTC. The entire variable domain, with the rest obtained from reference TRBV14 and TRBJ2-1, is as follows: EAGVTQFPSHSVIEKGQTVTLRCDPISGHDNLYWYRRVMGKEIKFLLHFVKESKQDESGMPNNRFLAERTGGTYSTLKVQPAELEDSGVYFCASSQFNRDRGRMDEQFFGPGTRLTVL.

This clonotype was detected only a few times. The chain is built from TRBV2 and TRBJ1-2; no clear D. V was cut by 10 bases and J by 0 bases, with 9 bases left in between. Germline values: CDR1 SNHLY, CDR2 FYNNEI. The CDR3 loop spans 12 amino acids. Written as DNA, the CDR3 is TGTGCCATCATGGGGACTAACTATGGCTACACCTTC. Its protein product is CAIMGTNYGYTF.

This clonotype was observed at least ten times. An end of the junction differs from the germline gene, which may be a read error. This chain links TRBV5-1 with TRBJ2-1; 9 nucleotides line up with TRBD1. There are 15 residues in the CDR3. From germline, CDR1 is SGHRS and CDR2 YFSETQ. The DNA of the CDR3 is TGTGCCAGCAGCCTCCGGGACAGGGTATACAATGAGCAGTTCTTC. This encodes CASSLRDRVYNEQFF. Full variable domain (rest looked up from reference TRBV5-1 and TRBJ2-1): KAGVTQTPRYLIKTRGQQVTLSCSPISGHRSVSWYQQTPGQGLQFLFEYFSETQRNKGNFPGRFSGRQFSNSRSEMNVSTLELGDSALYLCASSLRDRVYNEQFFGPGTRLTVL.

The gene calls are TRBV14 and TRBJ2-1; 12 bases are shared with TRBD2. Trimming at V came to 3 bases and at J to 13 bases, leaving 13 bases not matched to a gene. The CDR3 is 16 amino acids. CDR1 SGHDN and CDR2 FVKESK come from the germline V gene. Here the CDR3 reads CASSHLETSGGPGQFF. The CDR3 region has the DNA TGTGCCAGCAGCCATCTGGAGACTAGCGGGGGCCCCGGTCAGTTCTTC. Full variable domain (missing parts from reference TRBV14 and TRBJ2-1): EAGVTQFPSHSVIEKGQTVTLRCDPISGHDNLYWYRRVMGKEIKFLLHFVKESKQDESGMPNNRFLAERTGGTYSTLKVQPAELEDSGVYFCASSHLETSGGPGQFFGPGTRLTVL.

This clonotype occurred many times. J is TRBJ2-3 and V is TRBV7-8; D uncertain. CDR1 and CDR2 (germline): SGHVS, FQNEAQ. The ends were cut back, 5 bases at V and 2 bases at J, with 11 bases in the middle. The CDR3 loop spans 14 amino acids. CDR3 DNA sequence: TGTGCCAGCAGCCCGGGTCAGCACACAGATACGCAGTATTTT. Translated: CASSPGQHTDTQYF.

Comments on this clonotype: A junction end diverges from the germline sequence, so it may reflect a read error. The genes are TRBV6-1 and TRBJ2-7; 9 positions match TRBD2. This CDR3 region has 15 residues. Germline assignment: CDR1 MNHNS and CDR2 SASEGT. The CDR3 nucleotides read TGTGTCAGCAGTGACCCTGGGACTAGCCACTACGAGCAGTACTTC. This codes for CVSSDPGTSHYEQYF.

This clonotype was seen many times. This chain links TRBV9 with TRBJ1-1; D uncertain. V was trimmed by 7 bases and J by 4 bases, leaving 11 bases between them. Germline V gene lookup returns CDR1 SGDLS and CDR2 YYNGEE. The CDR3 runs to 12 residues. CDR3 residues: CASSRSPTEAFF. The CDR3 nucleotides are TGTGCCAGCTCCCGGTCACCCACTGAAGCTTTCTTT.

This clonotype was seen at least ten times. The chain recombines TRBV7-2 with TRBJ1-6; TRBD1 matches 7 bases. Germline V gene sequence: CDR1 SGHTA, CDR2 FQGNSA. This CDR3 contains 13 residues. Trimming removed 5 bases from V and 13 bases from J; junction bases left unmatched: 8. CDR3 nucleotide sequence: TGTGCCAGCAGCGAGACAGGGAGTGGCCCCCTCCACTTT. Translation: CASSETGSGPLHF.